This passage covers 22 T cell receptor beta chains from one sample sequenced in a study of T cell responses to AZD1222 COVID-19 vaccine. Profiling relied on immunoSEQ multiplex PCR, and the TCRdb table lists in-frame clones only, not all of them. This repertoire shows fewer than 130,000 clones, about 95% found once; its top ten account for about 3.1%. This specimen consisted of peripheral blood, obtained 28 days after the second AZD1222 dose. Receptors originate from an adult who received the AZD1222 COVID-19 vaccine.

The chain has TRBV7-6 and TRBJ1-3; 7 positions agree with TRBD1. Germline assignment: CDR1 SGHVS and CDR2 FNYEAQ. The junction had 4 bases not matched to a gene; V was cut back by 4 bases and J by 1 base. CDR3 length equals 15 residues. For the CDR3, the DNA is TGTGCCAGCAGCTACGACAGGGTGTCTGGAAACACCATATATTTT. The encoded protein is CASSYDRVSGNTIYF.

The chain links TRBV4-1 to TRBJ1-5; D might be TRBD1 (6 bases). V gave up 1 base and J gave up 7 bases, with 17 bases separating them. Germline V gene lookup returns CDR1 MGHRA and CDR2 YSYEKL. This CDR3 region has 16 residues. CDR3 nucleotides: TGCGCCAGCAGCCAAGGAATTTATGAGGGGGGCCAGCCCCAGCATTTT. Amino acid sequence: CASSQGIYEGGQPQHF.

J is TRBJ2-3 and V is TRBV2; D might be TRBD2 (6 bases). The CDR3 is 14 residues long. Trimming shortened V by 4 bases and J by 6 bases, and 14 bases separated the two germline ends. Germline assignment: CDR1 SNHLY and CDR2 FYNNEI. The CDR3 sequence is CASSGIGGIDTQYF. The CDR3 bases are TGTGCCAGCAGTGGAATTGGGGGGATCGATACGCAGTATTTT. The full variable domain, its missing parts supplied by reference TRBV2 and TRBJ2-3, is EPEVTQTPSHQVTQMGQEVILRCVPISNHLYFYWYRQILGQKVEFLVSFYNNEISEKSEIFDDQFSVERPDGSNFTLKIRSTKLEDSAMYFCASSGIGGIDTQYFGPGTRLTVL.

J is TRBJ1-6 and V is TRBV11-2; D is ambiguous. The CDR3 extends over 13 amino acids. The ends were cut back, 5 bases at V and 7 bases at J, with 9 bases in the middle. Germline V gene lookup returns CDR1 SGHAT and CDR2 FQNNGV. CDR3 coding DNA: TGTGCCAGCAGCCAAAGGGTGAATTCACCCCTCCACTTT. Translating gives CASSQRVNSPLHF.

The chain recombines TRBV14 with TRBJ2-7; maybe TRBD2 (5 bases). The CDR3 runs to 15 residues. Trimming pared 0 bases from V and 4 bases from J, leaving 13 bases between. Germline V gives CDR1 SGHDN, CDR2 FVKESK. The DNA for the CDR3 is TGTGCCAGCAGCCAAGACAGCGGTGGCGTTTACGAGCAGTACTTC. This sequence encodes CASSQDSGGVYEQYF.

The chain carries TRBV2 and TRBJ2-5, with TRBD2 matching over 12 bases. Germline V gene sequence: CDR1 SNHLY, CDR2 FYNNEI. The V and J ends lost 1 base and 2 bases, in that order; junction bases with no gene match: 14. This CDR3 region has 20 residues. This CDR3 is CASSEDIYLAGGHRQETQYF. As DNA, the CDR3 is TGTGCCAGCAGTGAAGACATATACCTAGCGGGAGGGCATCGGCAAGAGACCCAGTACTTC.

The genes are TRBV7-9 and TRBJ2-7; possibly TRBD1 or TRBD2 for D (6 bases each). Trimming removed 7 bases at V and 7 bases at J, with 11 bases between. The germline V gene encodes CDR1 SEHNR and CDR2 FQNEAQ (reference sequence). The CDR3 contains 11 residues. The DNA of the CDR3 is TGTGCCAGCAATAGGGGGGCTGAGCAGTACTTC. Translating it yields CASNRGAEQYF. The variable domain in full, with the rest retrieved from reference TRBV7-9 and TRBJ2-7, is DTGVSQNPRHKITKRGQNVTFRCDPISEHNRLYWYRQTLGQGPEFLTYFQNEAQLEKSRLLSDRFSAERPKGSFSTLEIQRTEQGDSAMYLCASNRGAEQYFGPGTRLTVT.

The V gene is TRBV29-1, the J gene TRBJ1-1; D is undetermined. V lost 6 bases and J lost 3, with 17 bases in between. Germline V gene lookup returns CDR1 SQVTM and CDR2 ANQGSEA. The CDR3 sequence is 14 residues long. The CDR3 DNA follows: TGCAGCGTGGCGCGGAGAGTTTATGACACTGAAGCTTTCTTT. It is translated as CSVARRVYDTEAFF.

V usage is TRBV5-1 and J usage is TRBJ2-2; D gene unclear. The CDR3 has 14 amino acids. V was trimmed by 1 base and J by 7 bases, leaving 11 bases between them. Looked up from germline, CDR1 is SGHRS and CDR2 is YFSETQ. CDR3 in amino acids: CASSLYGQVGELFF. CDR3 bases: TGCGCCAGCAGCTTGTATGGGCAAGTCGGGGAGCTGTTTTTT. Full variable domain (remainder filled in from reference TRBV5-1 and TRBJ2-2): KAGVTQTPRYLIKTRGQQVTLSCSPISGHRSVSWYQQTPGQGLQFLFEYFSETQRNKGNFPGRFSGRQFSNSRSEMNVSTLELGDSALYLCASSLYGQVGELFFGEGSRLTVL.

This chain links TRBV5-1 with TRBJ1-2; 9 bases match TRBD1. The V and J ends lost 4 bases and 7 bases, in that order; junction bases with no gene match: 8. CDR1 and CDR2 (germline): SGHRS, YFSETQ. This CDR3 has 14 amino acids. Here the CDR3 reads CASSPRTGALGYTF. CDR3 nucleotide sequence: TGCGCCAGCAGCCCCAGGACAGGGGCCCTTGGCTACACCTTC.

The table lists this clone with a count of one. The CDR3 DNA reads TGTGCCAGCAGCCAGGTCGGGACAGGGATGATTTCGCGGGGCTACACCTTC. It codes for CASSQVGTGMISRGYTF. The chain uses TRBV3-1 (or the pseudogene TRBV3-2) and TRBJ1-2, with TRBD1 matching 9 bases. After removal of 3 bases from V and 8 bases from J, the junction contained 16 bases not matched to a gene. Looked up from germline, CDR1 is LGHDT and CDR2 is YNNKEL (reference sequence). The CDR3 sequence is 17 residues long.

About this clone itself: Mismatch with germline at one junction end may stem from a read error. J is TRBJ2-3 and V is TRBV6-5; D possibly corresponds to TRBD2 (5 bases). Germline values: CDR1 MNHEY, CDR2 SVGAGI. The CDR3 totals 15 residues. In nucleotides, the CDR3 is TGTGCCAGCAGTCACTCAGCGGCCTACACAGATACGCAGTATTTT. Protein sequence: CASSHSAAYTDTQYF.

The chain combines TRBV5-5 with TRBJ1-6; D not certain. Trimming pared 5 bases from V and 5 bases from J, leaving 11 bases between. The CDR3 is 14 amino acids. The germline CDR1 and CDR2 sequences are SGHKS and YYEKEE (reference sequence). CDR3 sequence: CASRVGRDNSPLHF. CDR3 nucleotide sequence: TGTGCCAGCAGAGTGGGTCGGGATAATTCACCCCTCCACTTT.

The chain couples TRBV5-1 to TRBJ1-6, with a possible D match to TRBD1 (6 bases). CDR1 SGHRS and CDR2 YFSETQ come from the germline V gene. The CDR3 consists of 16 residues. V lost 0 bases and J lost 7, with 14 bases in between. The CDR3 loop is CASSLERGSGNSPLHF. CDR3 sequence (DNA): TGCGCCAGCAGCTTGGAGAGGGGGTCGGGAAATTCACCCCTCCACTTT. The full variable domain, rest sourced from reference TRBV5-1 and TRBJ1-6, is KAGVTQTPRYLIKTRGQQVTLSCSPISGHRSVSWYQQTPGQGLQFLFEYFSETQRNKGNFPGRFSGRQFSNSRSEMNVSTLELGDSALYLCASSLERGSGNSPLHFGNGTRLTVT.

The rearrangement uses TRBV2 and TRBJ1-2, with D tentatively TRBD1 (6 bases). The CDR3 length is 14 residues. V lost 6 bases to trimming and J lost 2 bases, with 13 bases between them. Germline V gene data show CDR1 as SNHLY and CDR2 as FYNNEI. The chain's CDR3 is CASSAIQGNYGYTF. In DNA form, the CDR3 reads TGTGCCAGCAGCGCGATACAGGGCAACTATGGCTACACCTTC.

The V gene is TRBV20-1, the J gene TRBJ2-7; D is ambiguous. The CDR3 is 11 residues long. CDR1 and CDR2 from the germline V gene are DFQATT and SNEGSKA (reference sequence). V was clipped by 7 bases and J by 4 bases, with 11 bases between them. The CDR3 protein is CSGLEKYEQYF. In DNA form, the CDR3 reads TGCAGTGGTCTGGAGAAGTACGAGCAGTACTTC.

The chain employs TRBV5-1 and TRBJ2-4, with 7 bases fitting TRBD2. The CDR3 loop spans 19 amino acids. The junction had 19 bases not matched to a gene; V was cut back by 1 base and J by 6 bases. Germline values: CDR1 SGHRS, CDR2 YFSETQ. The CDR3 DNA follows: TGCGCCAGCAGCTTGAGACTAATCCCAAGTTCTAGCGGAGGAAACATTCAGTACTTC. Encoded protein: CASSLRLIPSSSGGNIQYF.

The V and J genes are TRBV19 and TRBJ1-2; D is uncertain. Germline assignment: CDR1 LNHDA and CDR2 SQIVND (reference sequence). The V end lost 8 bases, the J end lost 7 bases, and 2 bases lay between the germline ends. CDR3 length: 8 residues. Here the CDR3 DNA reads TGTGCCAGTGGTGGCTACACCTTC. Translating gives CASGGYTF.

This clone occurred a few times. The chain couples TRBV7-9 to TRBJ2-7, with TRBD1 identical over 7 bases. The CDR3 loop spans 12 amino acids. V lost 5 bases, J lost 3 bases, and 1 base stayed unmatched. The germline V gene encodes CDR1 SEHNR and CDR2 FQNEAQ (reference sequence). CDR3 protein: CASSPGGYEQYF. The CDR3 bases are TGTGCCAGCAGCCCAGGGGGCTACGAGCAGTACTTC. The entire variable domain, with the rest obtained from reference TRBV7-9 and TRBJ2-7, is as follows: DTGVSQNPRHKITKRGQNVTFRCDPISEHNRLYWYRQTLGQGPEFLTYFQNEAQLEKSRLLSDRFSAERPKGSFSTLEIQRTEQGDSAMYLCASSPGGYEQYFGPGTRLTVT.

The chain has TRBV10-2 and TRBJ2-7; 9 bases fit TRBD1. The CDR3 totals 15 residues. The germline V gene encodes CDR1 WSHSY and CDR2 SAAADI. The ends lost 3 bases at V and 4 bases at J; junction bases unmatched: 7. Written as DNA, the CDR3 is TGCGCCAGCAGTGATTCGGGACAGGGACTGTACGAGCAGTACTTC. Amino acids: CASSDSGQGLYEQYF.

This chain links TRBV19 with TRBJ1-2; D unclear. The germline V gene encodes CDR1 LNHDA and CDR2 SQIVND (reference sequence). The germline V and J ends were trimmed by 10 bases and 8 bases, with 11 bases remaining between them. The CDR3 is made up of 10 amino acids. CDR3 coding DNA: TGTGCCACCCATTTTATGGGCTACACCTTC. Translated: CATHFMGYTF.

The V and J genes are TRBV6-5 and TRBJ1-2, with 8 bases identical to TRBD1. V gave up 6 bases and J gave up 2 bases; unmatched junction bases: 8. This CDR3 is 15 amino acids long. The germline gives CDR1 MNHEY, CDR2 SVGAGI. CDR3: CASSKRTGLNYGYTF. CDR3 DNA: TGTGCCAGCAGCAAACGGACAGGGCTAAACTATGGCTACACCTTC.